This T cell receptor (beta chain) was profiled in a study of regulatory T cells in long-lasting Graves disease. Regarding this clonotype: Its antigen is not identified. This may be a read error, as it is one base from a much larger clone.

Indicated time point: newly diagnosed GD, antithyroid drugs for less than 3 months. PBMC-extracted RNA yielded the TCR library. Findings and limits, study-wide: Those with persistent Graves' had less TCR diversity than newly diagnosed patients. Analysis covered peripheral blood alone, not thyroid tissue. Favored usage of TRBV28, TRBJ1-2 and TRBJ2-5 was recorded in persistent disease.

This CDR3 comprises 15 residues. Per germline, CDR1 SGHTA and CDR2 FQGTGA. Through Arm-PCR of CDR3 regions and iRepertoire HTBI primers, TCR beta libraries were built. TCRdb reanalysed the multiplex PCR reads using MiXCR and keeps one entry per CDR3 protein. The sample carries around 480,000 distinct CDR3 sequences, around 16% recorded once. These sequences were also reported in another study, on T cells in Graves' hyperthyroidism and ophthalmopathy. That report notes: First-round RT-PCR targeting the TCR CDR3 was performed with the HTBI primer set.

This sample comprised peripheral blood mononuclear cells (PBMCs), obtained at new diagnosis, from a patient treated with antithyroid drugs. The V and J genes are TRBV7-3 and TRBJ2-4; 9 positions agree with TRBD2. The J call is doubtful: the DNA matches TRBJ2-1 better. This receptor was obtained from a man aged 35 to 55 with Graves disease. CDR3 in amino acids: CASSFSLAGTYEQFF. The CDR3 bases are TGTGCCAGCAGCTTCAGCCTAGCGGGAACATATGAGCAGTTCTTC.